This TCR beta chain emerged from a study of T-cell reconstitution after alpha-beta-depleted transplantation in children. Unique molecular identifiers were used to barcode this TCRbeta library. TCRdb redid the calling of the PCR reads with MiXCR, one entry per CDR3 protein. Of some 200,000 distinct CDR3 sequences listed, approximately 6.9% were seen once; the top ten hold less than 7%. The sequences come from PBMCs, collected before TCRalphabeta/CD19-depleted stem cell transplant. The source is a boy aged 2 to 10 with acute lymphoblastic leukemia, due to receive a stem cell transplant.

The CDR3 is CSAKGIAYNEQFF. The CDR3 coding sequence is TGCAGTGCTAAAGGGATCGCCTACAATGAGCAGTTCTTC. This rearrangement joins TRBV20-1 to TRBJ2-1; the D is unclear. The germline gives CDR1 DFQATT, CDR2 SNEGSKA (reference sequence). The CDR3 length is 13 residues. The V gene lost 4 bases and the J gene lost 2 bases, with 9 bases spanning the gap.